The 19 T cell receptor beta chains in this list originate from one sample, sequenced in a study of CD8 T cells in ankylosing spondylitis. TCRdb reanalysed the 5' RACE reads using MiXCR and keeps one entry per CDR3 protein. This table holds about 350,000 distinct CDR3 sequences, 20% found once. The source material was blood, either unsorted or a sorted T cell fraction (not recorded which). Source of these receptors: a male donor with ankylosing spondylitis or in good health (not recorded which).

This chain joins TRBV12-3 or TRBV12-4 and TRBJ2-7, with 8 bases aligning to TRBD2. Trimming at V came to 4 bases and at J to 7 bases, leaving 12 bases not matched to a gene. The CDR3 has 15 residues. For the CDR3, the DNA is TGTGCCAGCAGTTCACCGGGGGGGAAGATGTGGGAGCAGTACTTC. Residues: CASSSPGGKMWEQYF.

The V call is TRBV30, the J call TRBJ2-1; no clear D gene. V was trimmed by 1 base and J by 5 bases, leaving 6 bases between them. The germline V gene has CDR1 GTSNPN and CDR2 SVGIG (reference sequence). The CDR3 has 12 residues. The CDR3 spells CAWSGLHNEQFF. The DNA of the CDR3 is TGTGCCTGGAGTGGCCTACACAATGAGCAGTTCTTC.

This clonotype was found a few times. V and J are TRBV4-2 and TRBJ2-5; no clear D gene. The CDR3 is 15 residues long. CDR1 LGHNA and CDR2 YNFKEQ come from the germline V gene. V gave up 0 bases and J gave up 5 bases, with 13 bases separating them. In nucleotides, the CDR3 is TGTGCCAGCAGCCAAGAGGTGTCTGCGAGGGAGACCCAGTACTTC. It codes for CASSQEVSARETQYF.

This chain connects TRBV20-1 to TRBJ1-1, with D possibly matching TRBD1 (6 bases). The germline CDR1 and CDR2 sequences are DFQATT and SNEGSKA (reference sequence). CDR3 length: 15 residues. V was pared by 0 bases and J by 1 base, with 12 bases between. The CDR3, as DNA: TGCAGTGCTAGAGATCTTCCGGGGGCGAACACTGAAGCTTTCTTT. Its protein product is CSARDLPGANTEAFF.

This clonotype was detected a few times. The chain recombines TRBV2 with TRBJ2-7, with D hard to call. Trimming pared 4 bases from V and 4 bases from J, leaving 5 bases between. Germline V gene lookup returns CDR1 SNHLY and CDR2 FYNNEI. CDR3 length equals 11 residues. The CDR3 DNA sequence: TGTGCCAGCAGTGGCCCATACGAGCAGTACTTC. Amino acid sequence: CASSGPYEQYF.

There are a few counts of this clonotype. The V call is TRBV7-2, the J call TRBJ2-2; the D is unclear. Germline CDR1 SGHTA, CDR2 FQGNSA. V was pared by 5 bases and J by 7 bases, with 11 bases between. The CDR3 is made up of 13 amino acids. CDR3 in DNA: TGTGCCAGCAGCCCCATCTCCGTCGGGGAGCTGTTTTTT. Protein: CASSPISVGELFF.

This clonotype has a handful of counts. The rearrangement joins TRBV27 to TRBJ2-7; no clear D gene. The length of the CDR3 is 15 residues. Trimming removed 6 bases at V and 5 bases at J, with 20 bases between. The germline gives CDR1 MNHEY, CDR2 SMNVEV (reference sequence). The CDR3 protein is CASSSPGVGYHEQYF. The DNA for the CDR3 is TGTGCCAGCAGCTCCCCGGGTGTGGGATACCACGAGCAGTACTTC.

This clonotype has at least ten counts. The J gene is TRBJ2-5, the V gene TRBV4-1; perhaps TRBD1 as D (6 bases). V dropped 0 bases and J dropped 2 bases, with 10 bases sitting between them. The CDR3 runs to 15 residues. The V gene's germline CDR1 is MGHRA and CDR2 YSYEKL. The CDR3 reads CASSQEGRGQETQYF. CDR3 in DNA: TGCGCCAGCAGCCAAGAGGGCAGGGGACAAGAGACCCAGTACTTC.

In its sample, this clonotype was seen a few times. J is TRBJ2-1 and V is TRBV30, with D maybe TRBD1 (6 bases). CDR3 length equals 14 residues. Trimming took 4 bases from V and 8 from J, leaving 18 bases between them. The germline V gene has CDR1 GTSNPN and CDR2 SVGIG (reference sequence). As DNA, the CDR3 is TGTGCCTGGACCGACGGGACCGGGACATATGAGCAGTTCTTC. Amino acid sequence: CAWTDGTGTYEQFF.

The chain links TRBV15 to TRBJ2-5; D perhaps matches TRBD2 (7 bases). The CDR3 is 18 residues long. The V end lost 1 base, the J end lost 5 bases, and 23 bases lay between the germline ends. Germline V gene data show CDR1 as LNHNV and CDR2 as YYDKDF (reference sequence). The CDR3 DNA is TGTGCCACCAGCAGAGGCCCAAAGCTAGCGGTGGGGGCGGAGACCCAGTACTTC. This gives the protein CATSRGPKLAVGAETQYF.

CDR3 protein: CASSFTGGLDGELFF. In DNA, the CDR3 is TGTGCCAGCAGTTTCACGGGGGGGCTGGACGGGGAGCTGTTTTTT. The rearrangement uses TRBV12-3 or TRBV12-4 and TRBJ2-2; 8 bases match TRBD2. The V segment lost 3 bases and the J segment 7 bases; nucleotides outside the gene matches: 7. The CDR3 contains 15 residues.

This clonotype occurred many times. The rearrangement uses TRBV5-1 and TRBJ2-3; D remains unclear. The CDR3 has 14 residues. V lost 3 bases and J lost 2, with 10 bases in between. CDR1 is SGHRS and CDR2 is YFSETQ in the germline V gene. The CDR3 is CASSSGPFTDTQYF. CDR3 in DNA: TGCGCCAGCAGCTCAGGACCGTTCACAGATACGCAGTATTTT.

The chain combines TRBV7-3 with TRBJ2-3; 9 bases line up with TRBD2. The CDR3 contains 16 residues. With V trimmed by 2 bases and J by 2 bases, 5 bases remained unmatched. Germline values: CDR1 SGHTA, CDR2 FQGTGA. The CDR3 DNA reads TGTGCCAGCAGCTTAGTTGGCGGGGGGGCCACAGATACGCAGTATTTT. Protein product: CASSLVGGGATDTQYF. Based on the CDR3 plus reference TRBV7-3 and TRBJ2-3, the full variable domain is GAGVSQTPSNKVTEKGKYVELRCDPISGHTALYWYRQSLGQGPEFLIYFQGTGAADDSGLPNDRFFAVRPEGSVSTLKIQRTERGDSAVYLCASSLVGGGATDTQYFGPGTRLTVL.

This clonotype has more than one count but fewer than ten. CDR3 DNA sequence: TGTGCCAGCAGTTTGGACTTGAACACAGATACGCAGTATTTT. Its protein is CASSLDLNTDTQYF. This rearrangement joins TRBV12-3 or TRBV12-4 to TRBJ2-3, with D tentatively TRBD2 (5 bases). The CDR3 totals 14 residues. Trimming left V 3 bases short and J 2 bases short, with 9 bases between.

The rearrangement uses TRBV9 and TRBJ1-5, with 7 bases fitting TRBD1. CDR1 and CDR2 (germline): SGDLS, YYNGEE. V lost 4 bases and J lost 6; bases outside the gene matches: 7. The CDR3 spans 14 residues. CDR3 amino acids: CASSKQGTAQPQHF. In nucleotides, the CDR3 is TGTGCCAGCAGCAAACAGGGGACGGCTCAGCCCCAGCATTTT.

The chain uses TRBV5-8 and TRBJ1-1; 7 bases map to TRBD1. Germline V lookup: CDR1 SGHTS, CDR2 YDEGEE. The CDR3 contains 16 residues. Trimming took 2 bases from V and 5 from J; bases not matched to a gene: 12. The DNA for the CDR3 is TGTGCCAGCAGCTTAATACAGGGGCCGATCTGGACTGAAGCTTTCTTT. Its translation: CASSLIQGPIWTEAFF.

The J gene is TRBJ1-2, the V gene TRBV29-1, with D unclear. The germline V and J ends were trimmed by 6 bases and 4 bases, with 15 bases remaining between them. Germline CDR1 and CDR2: SQVTM and ANQGSEA. The CDR3 covers 13 residues. CDR3 sequence reads: CSVYSIPPYGYTF. The DNA of the CDR3 is TGCAGCGTCTACAGTATCCCACCCTATGGCTACACCTTC.

This sequence joins TRBV10-3 and TRBJ1-1; no definite D call. The germline gives CDR1 ENHRY, CDR2 SYGVKD. Deletions cut 0 bases from V and 1 base from J, with 9 bases between. This CDR3 is 15 amino acids long. CDR3 in amino acids: CAISESLEGNTEAFF. The DNA of the CDR3 is TGTGCCATCAGTGAGTCGTTAGAGGGGAACACTGAAGCTTTCTTT.

The CDR3 region has the DNA TGTGCCAGCAGCCCGAGGCCCGATCCCGGGGAGCTGTTTTTT. The encoded protein is CASSPRPDPGELFF. The rearrangement uses TRBV7-9 and TRBJ2-2; no clear D. This CDR3 has 14 residues. Trimming took off 5 bases at V and 6 bases at J, with 13 bases between the two ends. Germline CDR1 and CDR2: SEHNR and FQNEAQ (reference sequence).